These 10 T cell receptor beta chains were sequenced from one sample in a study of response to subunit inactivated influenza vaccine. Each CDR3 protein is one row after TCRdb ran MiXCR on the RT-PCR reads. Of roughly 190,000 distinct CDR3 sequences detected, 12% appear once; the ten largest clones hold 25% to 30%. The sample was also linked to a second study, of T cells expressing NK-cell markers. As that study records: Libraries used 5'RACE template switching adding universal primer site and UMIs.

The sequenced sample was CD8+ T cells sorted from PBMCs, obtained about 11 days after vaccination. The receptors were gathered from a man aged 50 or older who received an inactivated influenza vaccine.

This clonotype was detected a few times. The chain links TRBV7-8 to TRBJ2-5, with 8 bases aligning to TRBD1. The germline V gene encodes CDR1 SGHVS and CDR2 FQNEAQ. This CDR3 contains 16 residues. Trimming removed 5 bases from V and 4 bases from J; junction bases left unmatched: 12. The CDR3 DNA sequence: TGTGCCAGCAGCCCCCGGCACAGGGGGTTCTCAGAGACCCAGTACTTC. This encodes CASSPRHRGFSETQYF.

This CDR3 is CSAPLGQLYGYTF. CDR3 in DNA: TGCAGTGCTCCCTTGGGACAGCTCTATGGCTACACCTTC. The chain recombines TRBV20-1 with TRBJ1-2, with 7 nucleotides matching TRBD1. Germline CDR1 and CDR2: DFQATT and SNEGSKA (reference sequence). Trimming removed 5 bases from V and 4 bases from J; junction bases left unmatched: 7. This CDR3 region has 13 residues.

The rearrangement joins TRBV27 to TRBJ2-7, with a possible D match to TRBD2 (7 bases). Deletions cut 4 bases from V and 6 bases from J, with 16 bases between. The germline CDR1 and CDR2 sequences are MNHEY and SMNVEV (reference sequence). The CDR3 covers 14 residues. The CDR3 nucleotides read TGTGCCAGCAGTTACGTCGGGGGGCCTAGCGAGCAGTACTTC. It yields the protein CASSYVGGPSEQYF.

The DNA of the CDR3 is TGTGCCATCGCACAGGGGACGCACACTGAAGCTTTCTTT. Protein sequence: CAIAQGTHTEAFF. The V and J genes are TRBV15 and TRBJ1-1; TRBD1 aligns across 7 bases. Germline trimming cut 10 bases from V and 3 bases from J; bases unmatched to any gene: 8. Germline CDR1 is LNHNV and CDR2 is YYDKDF (reference sequence). CDR3 length: 13 residues.

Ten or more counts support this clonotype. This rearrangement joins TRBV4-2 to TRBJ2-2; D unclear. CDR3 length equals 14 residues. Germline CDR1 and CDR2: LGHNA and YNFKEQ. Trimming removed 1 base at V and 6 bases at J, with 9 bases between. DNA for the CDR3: TGTGCCAGCAGCCAAGTCGGCCCCCCCGGGGAGCTGTTTTTT. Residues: CASSQVGPPGELFF.

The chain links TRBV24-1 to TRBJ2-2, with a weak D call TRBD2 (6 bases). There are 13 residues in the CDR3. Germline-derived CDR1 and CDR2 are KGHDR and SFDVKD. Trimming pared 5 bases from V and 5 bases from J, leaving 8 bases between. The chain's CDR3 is CATSVEGTGELFF. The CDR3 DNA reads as TGTGCCACCAGTGTGGAGGGGACCGGGGAGCTGTTTTTT.

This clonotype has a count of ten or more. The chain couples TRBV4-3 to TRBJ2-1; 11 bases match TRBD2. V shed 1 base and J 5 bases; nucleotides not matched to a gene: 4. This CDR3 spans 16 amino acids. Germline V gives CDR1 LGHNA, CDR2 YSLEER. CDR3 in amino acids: CASSQAETSGNNEQFF. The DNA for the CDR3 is TGCGCCAGCAGCCAAGCGGAGACTAGCGGGAACAATGAGCAGTTCTTC.

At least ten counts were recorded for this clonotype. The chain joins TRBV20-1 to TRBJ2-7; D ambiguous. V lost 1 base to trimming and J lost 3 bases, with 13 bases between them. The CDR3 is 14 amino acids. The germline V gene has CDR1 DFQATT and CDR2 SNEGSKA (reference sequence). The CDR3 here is CSARAPTTLYEQYF. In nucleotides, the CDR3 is TGCAGTGCTAGAGCACCCACTACTCTCTACGAGCAGTACTTC.

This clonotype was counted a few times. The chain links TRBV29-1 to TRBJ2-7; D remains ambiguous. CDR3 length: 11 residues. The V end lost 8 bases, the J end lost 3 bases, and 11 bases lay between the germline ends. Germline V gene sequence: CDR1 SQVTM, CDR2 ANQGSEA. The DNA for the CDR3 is TGCAGCACTCTTAAGGGCTACGAGCAGTACTTC. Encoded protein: CSTLKGYEQYF.

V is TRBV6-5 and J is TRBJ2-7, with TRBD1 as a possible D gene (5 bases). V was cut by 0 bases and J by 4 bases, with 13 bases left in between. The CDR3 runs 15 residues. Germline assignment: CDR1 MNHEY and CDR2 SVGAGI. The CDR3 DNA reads TGTGCCAGCAGTTACTCGCCCACAGGAATATACGAGCAGTACTTC. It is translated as CASSYSPTGIYEQYF.